A selection of T cell receptor beta chains follows, all from one sample in a study of neurological immune-mediated disorders. TCRdb re-derived calls from the 5' RACE reads in MiXCR, one entry per CDR3 protein. The table lists 65,000 to 90,000 distinct CDR3 sequences, 4% to 6% of them singletons. The sequencing input was PBMCs. The receptors here all came from a woman aged 25 to 39 with multiple sclerosis. Each CDR3 is given with its conserved first and last residue. The D gene is left open where the match is weak. Clone size, where shown, is once, few, many, or a class for clones that have expanded.

cdr3_aa	cdr3_nt	d_call	clone_size	v_call	j_call
CASRSGGSNQPQHF	TGTGCCAGCAGATCAGGGGGAAGCAATCAGCCCCAGCATTTT	TRBD1	many	TRBV2	TRBJ1-5
CASSQALGGRELFF	TGTGCCAGCAGCCAAGCCCTTGGGGGTAGGGAGCTGTTTTTT	NA	many	TRBV4-2	TRBJ2-2
CASSQGTGGPYEQYF	TGTGCCAGCAGCCAAGGCACAGGGGGCCCCTACGAGCAGTACTTC	TRBD1	many	TRBV3-1	TRBJ2-7
CASSLARELLFEQYF	TGCGCCAGCAGCTTGGCTCGCGAGCTACTTTTCGAGCAGTACTTC	NA	many	TRBV5-1	TRBJ2-7
CASSPVGPLNTEAFF	TGTGCCAGCAGCCCGGTAGGTCCCCTAAACACTGAAGCTTTCTTT	NA	NA	TRBV5-5	TRBJ1-1
CASSLFWAGDISGELFF	TGTGCCAGCAGCTTATTTTGGGCAGGGGATATATCCGGGGAGCTGTTTTTT	NA	few	TRBV7-8	TRBJ2-2
CSARSLAGEPATQYF	TGCAGTGCTAGATCCCTAGCGGGTGAGCCGGCTACGCAGTATTTT	TRBD2	few	TRBV20-1	TRBJ2-3
CASSEVRGSTDTQYF	TGTGCCAGCAGTGAAGTCCGGGGGAGCACAGATACGCAGTATTTT	NA	many	TRBV25-1	TRBJ2-3
CASSLNPPGEQFF	TGCGCCAGCAGCTTAAATCCCCCGGGTGAGCAGTTCTTC	NA	many	TRBV5-1	TRBJ2-1
CASSLTGGMNEQFF	TGCGCCAGCAGCTTGACGGGAGGTATGAATGAGCAGTTCTTC	TRBD2	many	TRBV5-1	TRBJ2-1
CATRRQGSRQSPLHF	TGTGCCACCAGAAGACAGGGAAGTCGACAATCACCCCTCCACTTT	TRBD1	NA	TRBV15	TRBJ1-6
CASSLGRSQPQHF	TGTGCCAGCAGCTTAGGGAGGAGTCAGCCCCAGCATTTT	NA	few	TRBV7-7	TRBJ1-5
CASSQGGTVEEQFF	TGCGCCAGCAGCCAAGGGGGGACTGTGGAAGAGCAGTTCTTC	NA	few	TRBV5-1	TRBJ2-1
CASSPRQGQPLYQETQYF	TGTGCCAGCAGCCCCCGACAGGGCCAGCCCCTGTACCAAGAGACCCAGTACTTC	TRBD1	many	TRBV28	TRBJ2-5